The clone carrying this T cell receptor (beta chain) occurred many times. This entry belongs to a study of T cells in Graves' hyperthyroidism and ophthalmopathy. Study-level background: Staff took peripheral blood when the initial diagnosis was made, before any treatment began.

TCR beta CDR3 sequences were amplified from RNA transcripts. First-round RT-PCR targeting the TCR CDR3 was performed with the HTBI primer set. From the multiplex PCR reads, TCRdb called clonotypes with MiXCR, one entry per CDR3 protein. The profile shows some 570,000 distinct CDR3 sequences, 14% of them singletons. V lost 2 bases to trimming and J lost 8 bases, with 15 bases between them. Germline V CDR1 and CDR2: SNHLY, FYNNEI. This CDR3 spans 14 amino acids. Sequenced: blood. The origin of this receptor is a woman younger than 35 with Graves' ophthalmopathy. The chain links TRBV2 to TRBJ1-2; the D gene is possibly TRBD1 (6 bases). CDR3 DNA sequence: TGTGCCAGCAGTGAAAATGAGGGGGTGGGGGGCTACACCTTC. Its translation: CASSENEGVGGYTF.